Listed here are 16 T cell receptor beta chains from one sample, sequenced in a study of shared clonotypes between healthy human individuals. The table came from immunoSEQ multiplex PCR; TCRdb's copy has only in-frame clones and leaves some out. Altogether roughly 700,000 clones are present, about 74% being singletons, with the ten largest covering approximately 1.8%. Sequencing used memory CD4+ T cells sorted from blood. Subset indicated: CD45RA-negative fraction. These receptor sequences come from a woman in her 30s in good health.

The chain has TRBV7-2 and TRBJ2-5, with 10 bases that match TRBD2. The CDR3 is 15 residues long. Germline V gene sequence: CDR1 SGHTA, CDR2 FQGNSA. V gave up 11 bases and J gave up 4 bases; unmatched junction bases: 13. The CDR3 spells CAQGAASGSGETQYF. The CDR3 bases are TGTGCCCAGGGGGCGGCTAGCGGGAGTGGAGAGACCCAGTACTTC.

The CDR3 loop reads CASSRGSSGNTIYF. Here the CDR3 DNA reads TGTGCCAGCAGCCGCGGGAGCTCTGGAAACACCATATATTTT. The rearrangement joins TRBV4-2 to TRBJ1-3, with D uncertain. Germline V gives CDR1 LGHNA, CDR2 YNFKEQ. The CDR3 runs 14 residues. Deletions cut 4 bases from V and 0 bases from J, with 7 bases between.

This clone was recorded many times. The chain has TRBV5-1 and TRBJ2-7, with 7 bases fitting TRBD2. Germline assignment: CDR1 SGHRS and CDR2 YFSETQ. V dropped 4 bases and J dropped 3; count of bases not matched to a gene: 10. The CDR3 is 15 residues long. The CDR3 here is CASSRDAGELYEQYF. CDR3 sequence (DNA): TGCGCCAGCAGCCGAGATGCGGGAGAGCTCTACGAGCAGTACTTC.

The chain links TRBV5-1 to TRBJ1-5, with D possibly matching TRBD1 (6 bases). CDR1 is SGHRS and CDR2 is YFSETQ in the germline V gene. Trimming took 0 bases from V and 4 from J, leaving 14 bases between them. This CDR3 region has 16 residues. This CDR3 is CASSLGSGDLNQPQHF. CDR3 nucleotide sequence: TGCGCCAGCAGCTTGGGATCAGGGGACTTAAATCAGCCCCAGCATTTT.

The CDR3 DNA reads TGTGCCAGCAGCCCGGGCCCCGGGACTAGCGGGAGGCGGAGCTCCTACGAGCAGTACTTC. Protein: CASSPGPGTSGRRSSYEQYF. V gene TRBV9 combines with J gene TRBJ2-7, with TRBD2 matching 15 bases. This CDR3 is 20 amino acids long. V was pared by 4 bases and J by 0 bases, with 14 bases of the junction left unmatched. Germline CDR1 is SGDLS and CDR2 is YYNGEE.

The rearrangement links TRBV10-1 to TRBJ2-2; perhaps TRBD1 as D (6 bases). CDR3 length equals 17 residues. V gave up 2 bases and J gave up 4 bases, with 17 bases separating them. CDR1 and CDR2 (germline): WNHNN, SYGVQD (reference sequence). CDR3 DNA sequence: TGCGCCAGCAGTGAGGTATCAGGGGTGCGAGGCACCGGGGAGCTGTTTTTT. Translation gives CASSEVSGVRGTGELFF.

The CDR3 nucleotides are TGTGCCAGCAGTTTATACGGTACCCACACCGGGGAGCTGTTTTTT. Translation: CASSLYGTHTGELFF. The chain has TRBV28 and TRBJ2-2; no firm D call. Per the germline V gene, CDR1 is MDHEN and CDR2 is SYDVKM. The CDR3 is 15 amino acids. Trimming removed 1 base from V and 3 bases from J, with 9 bases in between.

The rearrangement links TRBV5-5 to TRBJ2-7; 8 bases fit TRBD2. V trimming: 3 bases; J trimming: 2 bases; junction bases outside the gene matches: 7. Germline CDR1 is SGHKS and CDR2 is YYEKEE (reference sequence). The CDR3 has 15 amino acids. The CDR3 coding sequence is TGTGCCAGCAGCTCTCAACTAGCGGAGACCTACGAGCAGTACTTC. This sequence encodes CASSSQLAETYEQYF. The variable domain in full, completed from reference TRBV5-5 and TRBJ2-7, reads DAGVTQSPTHLIKTRGQQVTLRCSPISGHKSVSWYQQVLGQGPQFIFQYYEKEERGRGNFPDRFSARQFPNYSSELNVNALLLGDSALYLCASSSQLAETYEQYFGPGTRLTVT.

This chain's CDR3 is CASPHLVTQYF. The CDR3 region has the DNA TGTGCCAGCCCGCATCTCGTGACCCAGTACTTC. The chain combines TRBV28 with TRBJ2-5; the D is unclear. The germline V gene has CDR1 MDHEN and CDR2 SYDVKM. The CDR3 totals 11 residues. V shed 8 bases and J shed 7 bases, with 11 bases lying between them.

The chain is built from TRBV5-6 and TRBJ2-3, with 9 bases fitting TRBD2. CDR1 and CDR2 (germline): SGHDT, YYEEEE. There are 15 residues in the CDR3. After removal of 0 bases from V and 1 base from J, the junction contained 0 bases not matched to a gene. CDR3 sequence reads: CASSLGLAGTDTQYF. The CDR3, as DNA: TGTGCCAGCAGCTTGGGACTAGCGGGCACAGATACGCAGTATTTT.

The rearrangement joins TRBV5-6 to TRBJ2-7; 7 bases line up with TRBD2. Germline V CDR1 and CDR2: SGHDT, YYEEEE. This CDR3 has 16 residues. J lost 1 base, V lost 2 bases, and 9 bases had no gene match. The DNA for the CDR3 is TGTGCCAGCAGCTTACACCCCGGGACTACATCCTACGAGCAGTACTTC. It yields the protein CASSLHPGTTSYEQYF.

This clone appeared a few times. The chain couples TRBV5-1 to TRBJ2-3; D might be TRBD2 (6 bases). The CDR3 has 15 amino acids. Germline CDR1 is SGHRS and CDR2 is YFSETQ. The V end was cut by 3 bases, the J end by 6 bases, with 17 bases between. DNA for the CDR3: TGCGCCAGCAGCTCTGGGACTCCCCGCCGGGATACGCAGTATTTT. Translated: CASSSGTPRRDTQYF. Together with reference TRBV5-1 and TRBJ2-3, the CDR3 gives the full variable domain: KAGVTQTPRYLIKTRGQQVTLSCSPISGHRSVSWYQQTPGQGLQFLFEYFSETQRNKGNFPGRFSGRQFSNSRSEMNVSTLELGDSALYLCASSSGTPRRDTQYFGPGTRLTVL.

CDR3 nucleotides: TGTGCCAGCAGTGAATTAGGCGGGAGGTTTCGCACCGGGGAGCTGTTTTTT. This encodes CASSELGGRFRTGELFF. The rearrangement joins TRBV6-1 to TRBJ2-2; 8 bases are a match to TRBD2. The V segment lost 2 bases and the J segment 4 bases; nucleotides outside the gene matches: 9. Germline V gives CDR1 MNHNS, CDR2 SASEGT. CDR3 size: 17 residues.

The V gene is TRBV9, the J gene TRBJ2-1, with 12 positions matching TRBD2. CDR3 size: 17 residues. Germline CDR1 reads SGDLS; CDR2 reads YYNGEE. The V and J ends lost 3 bases and 5 bases, in that order; junction bases with no gene match: 9. The DNA for the CDR3 is TGTGCCAGCAGCGCTCGGCTAGCGGGAGGGATCGACAATGAGCAGTTCTTC. This translates into CASSARLAGGIDNEQFF.

There are a few counts of this clone. The sample contains more than one DNA sequence encoding this CDR3. The chain is built from TRBV5-1 and TRBJ2-7; 11 bases are shared with TRBD1. Germline V gene sequence: CDR1 SGHRS, CDR2 YFSETQ. V lost 5 bases and J lost 0; bases outside the gene matches: 7. The CDR3 length is 16 residues. Written as DNA, the CDR3 is TGCGCCAGCAGGGAGGGGACAGGGGGGCCCTCCTACGAGCAGTACTTC. This encodes CASREGTGGPSYEQYF.

CDR3 bases: TGTGCCAGCAGTACAGGGCCCACTGAAGCTTTCTTT. It encodes CASSTGPTEAFF. The V and J genes are TRBV6-5 and TRBJ1-1, with a tentative D call TRBD1 (6 bases). The germline V and J ends were trimmed by 5 bases and 4 bases, with 8 bases remaining between them. The CDR3 is 12 residues long. From germline, CDR1 is MNHEY and CDR2 SVGAGI.